The clone carrying this T cell receptor (beta chain) appeared many times. This sample stems from a study of blood T cells in healthy people across ages. The CDR3 is 13 amino acids. Germline V gene data show CDR1 as MNHEY and CDR2 as SMNVEV (reference sequence). Trimming took off 0 bases at V and 2 bases at J, with 2 bases between the two ends. PCR was performed a second time for about 7 to 11 cycles using a sample-barcoded 5' primer and a J-beta primer mix. Using its own MiXCR run on the 5' RACE reads, TCRdb lists one record per CDR3 protein. The sample lists 700,000 to 800,000 distinct CDR3 sequences, roughly 47% seen once, with around 20% in the top ten.

The TCR sequence derives from a woman in her sixties or seventies in good health. This chain links TRBV27 with TRBJ1-5; D not resolved. The sequenced sample was blood. CDR3 sequence (DNA): TGTGCCAGCAGTTTATCTGGCAATCAGCCCCAGCATTTT. Its protein is CASSLSGNQPQHF.